This passage covers 6 T cell receptor beta chains from one sample sequenced in a study of blood T cell repertoires in COVID-19. Libraries were prepared by immunoSEQ multiplex PCR; TCRdb keeps only in-frame clonotypes and omits some of them. Here the sample spans 130,000 to 150,000 clones, around nine tenths being singletons. Material: peripheral blood. The receptor set was obtained from a man over 45 with active or convalescent COVID-19.

The rearrangement uses TRBV10-3 and TRBJ1-2; possibly TRBD1 for D (6 bases). CDR1 is ENHRY, CDR2 SYGVKD, per germline. The CDR3 is 14 residues long. The ends were cut back, 3 bases at V and 5 bases at J, with 13 bases in the middle. The CDR3 loop is CAISEQGDGYGYTF. CDR3 nucleotide sequence: TGTGCCATCAGTGAACAGGGCGACGGGTATGGCTACACCTTC.

V gene TRBV9 combines with J gene TRBJ2-3; D is uncertain. The CDR3 length is 15 residues. CDR1 is SGDLS and CDR2 is YYNGEE in the germline V gene. The ends were cut back, 3 bases at V and 2 bases at J, with 13 bases in the middle. CDR3 residues: CASSAGSTSTDTQYF. The CDR3 coding sequence is TGTGCCAGCAGCGCGGGTAGCACCTCCACAGATACGCAGTATTTT.

This chain uses TRBV3-1 (or the pseudogene TRBV3-2) with TRBJ2-1, with D perhaps matching TRBD2 (5 bases). The V and J ends lost 1 base and 0 bases respectively, with 13 bases between them. There are 17 residues in the CDR3. Per germline, CDR1 LGHDT and CDR2 YNNKEL (reference sequence). The chain's CDR3 is CASSQGGRRSSYNEQFF. DNA of the CDR3: TGTGCCAGCAGCCAAGGCGGGCGCCGAAGCTCCTACAATGAGCAGTTCTTC.

This sequence joins TRBV27 and TRBJ1-6; TRBD1 aligns across 7 bases. Germline values: CDR1 MNHEY, CDR2 SMNVEV (reference sequence). Trimming took 2 bases from V and 10 from J; bases not matched to a gene: 8. The CDR3 is made up of 15 amino acids. The CDR3 nucleotides are TGTGCCAGCAGTTTAGTCCCAGGGGGGAGCTCACCCCTCCACTTT. Its protein is CASSLVPGGSSPLHF.

Only one count was recorded for this clone. CDR3 in DNA: TGTGCCAGCAGCTTAAGGACTAGCGGGAGGGCGTACACGCAGTATTTT. Translating it yields CASSLRTSGRAYTQYF. The J gene is TRBJ2-3, the V gene TRBV14; 15 bases fit TRBD2. J was trimmed by 9 bases and V by 5 bases; bases with no gene match: 9. Germline V gives CDR1 SGHDN, CDR2 FVKESK. CDR3 size: 16 residues.

The chain links TRBV27 to TRBJ1-6; the D is unclear. This CDR3 has 15 amino acids. V was shortened by 3 bases and J by 5 bases, with 11 bases between the two germline ends. Germline CDR1 and CDR2: MNHEY and SMNVEV (reference sequence). This CDR3 reads CASSFQTSNNSPLHF. The CDR3 DNA follows: TGTGCCAGCAGTTTTCAGACAAGTAATAATTCACCCCTCCACTTT.